This TCR beta chain was sequenced during a study of T cells in Graves' hyperthyroidism and ophthalmopathy. Trimming stripped 4 bases from V and 6 bases from J, with 12 bases between. The CDR3 totals 13 residues. CDR1 and CDR2 (germline): SNHLY, FYNNEI. Participants, patients aged 18 to 65, had newly diagnosed hyperthyroidism with a duration under 2 months. This clonotype was observed at least ten times. The antigen is not known. Amplification of TCR beta CDR3 regions used RNA as the template. In the first-round RT-PCR of the TCR CDR3, the HTBI primer set was used. TCRdb ran MiXCR on the multiplex PCR reads and lists one entry per CDR3 protein. The sample lists approximately 360,000 distinct CDR3 sequences, around 14% occurring once. Points from the study as a whole: Most expanded thyroid clonotypes above 0.001 also appeared in blood.

The sequencing sample was made of blood. The sequence was collected from a woman younger than 35 with Graves' hyperthyroidism that later progressed to Graves' ophthalmopathy. V gene TRBV2 combines with J gene TRBJ1-2; D possibly corresponds to TRBD1 (6 bases). DNA of the CDR3: TGTGCCAGCAGTGGCGGGACAACTCATGGCTACACCTTC. Its translation is CASSGGTTHGYTF. Complete variable domain (other parts from reference TRBV2 and TRBJ1-2): EPEVTQTPSHQVTQMGQEVILRCVPISNHLYFYWYRQILGQKVEFLVSFYNNEISEKSEIFDDQFSVERPDGSNFTLKIRSTKLEDSAMYFCASSGGTTHGYTFGSGTRLTVV.